The T cell receptor beta chain under discussion was sequenced for a study of cytomegalovirus exposure and HLA in healthy donors. The germline V gene encodes CDR1 LNHNV and CDR2 YYDKDF (reference sequence). Trimming removed 0 bases from V and 7 bases from J, with 10 bases in between. This CDR3 is 15 amino acids long. As for this clone: What it binds is unknown.

Study observations and caveats: Reports indicate that TCR beta sequences accurately predicted the HLA-A and HLA-B alleles of most subjects. TCR beta V segments were, for the most part, productive about 87% or about 30% of the time in an earlier analysis.

The primer mix had 60 Vbeta and 13 Jbeta primers. This table comes from immunoSEQ multiplex PCR, and its TCRdb copy is limited to in-frame clones, with some not included. Found here are around 110,000 clones, 82% of them singletons; the top ten hold less than 3.5%. V and J are TRBV15 and TRBJ1-6; D might be TRBD1 (5 bases). The sequence came from a man aged 30 to 45 in good health and CMV-seropositive. Sequenced input: PBMCs. As DNA, the CDR3 is TGTGCCACCAGCAGAGATTGGGGCGACAATTCACCCCTCCACTTT. Protein product: CATSRDWGDNSPLHF.